This TCR beta chain was retrieved from a study of technical replicates of blood from four donors. Assay used: immunoSEQ multiplex PCR; TCRdb lists only in-frame clones, some missing. The sample lists 75,000 to 95,000 clones, over 90% occurring once. CDR1 is LGHNT and CDR2 is FRNRAP in the germline V gene. CDR3 length: 13 amino acids. Between the trimmed V and J ends, which lost 4 bases and 3 bases, there was a span of 8 bases. Sequencing was performed on T cells isolated from PBMCs. The TCR originated in a human donor in good health. The rearrangement uses TRBV12-5 and TRBJ2-3, with D tentatively TRBD1 (6 bases). As DNA, the CDR3 is TGTGCTAGTGGTTACAGGGAGACAGATACGCAGTATTTT. Residues: CASGYRETDTQYF. Combining the CDR3 with reference TRBV12-5 and TRBJ2-3 gives the whole variable domain DARVTQTPRHKVTEMGQEVTMRCQPILGHNTVFWYRQTMMQGLELLAYFRNRAPLDDSGMPKDRFSAEMPDATLATLKIQPSEPRDSAVYFCASGYRETDTQYFGPGTRLTVL.